The source of this TCR beta chain is a study of blood T cell repertoires in COVID-19. Only in-frame clones appear in the TCRdb table, and some are missing; sequencing was by immunoSEQ multiplex PCR. The table has about 280,000 clones, 88% seen once. CDR3 length equals 11 residues. V lost 4 bases, J lost 7 bases, and 10 bases lay in between. Germline values: CDR1 SQVTM, CDR2 ANQGSEA. The rearrangement joins TRBV29-1 to TRBJ1-1; D unresolved. Sequencing was carried out using peripheral blood. This clonotype was obtained from a young man with active or convalescent COVID-19. Here the CDR3 DNA reads TGCAGCGTTGGGAGCGGGAATGAAGCTTTCTTT. It translates to CSVGSGNEAFF.